This T cell receptor (beta chain) was sequenced in a study of cytotoxic CD8 clonotypes in ibrutinib-treated CLL. V shed 5 bases, J shed 2 bases, and the junction held 5 bases outside the gene matches. This CDR3 spans 15 amino acids. From germline, CDR1 is SGHAT and CDR2 FQNNGV. Clones were sequenced by immunoSEQ multiplex PCR, and TCRdb holds only the in-frame ones, with some missing. The data hold some 150,000 clones, with more than 75% observed a single time. Comments on this clone: Its antigen remains unknown.

Study-wide points: The public clonotypes identified were infrequent and showed contraction or stability on treatment.

The rearrangement joins TRBV11-2 to TRBJ1-5, with TRBD1 matching over 8 bases. The TCR sequence derives from a human donor with chronic lymphocytic leukemia. Sequenced here: PBMCs, sampled after 36 months of ibrutinib treatment. The CDR3 reads CASSAGGPGNQPQHF. The CDR3 coding sequence is TGTGCCAGCAGCGCAGGGGGCCCGGGCAATCAGCCCCAGCATTTT.